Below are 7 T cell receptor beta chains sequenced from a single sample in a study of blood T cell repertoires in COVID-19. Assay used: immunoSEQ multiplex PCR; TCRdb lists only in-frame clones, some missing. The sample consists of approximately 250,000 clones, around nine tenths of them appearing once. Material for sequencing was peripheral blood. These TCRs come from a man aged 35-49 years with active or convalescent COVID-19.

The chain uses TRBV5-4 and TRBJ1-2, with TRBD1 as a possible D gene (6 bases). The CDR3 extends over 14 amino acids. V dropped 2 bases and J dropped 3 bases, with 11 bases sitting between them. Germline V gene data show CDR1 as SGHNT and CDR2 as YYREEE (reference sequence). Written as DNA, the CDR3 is TGTGCCAGCAGCTTTGCGGCAGGGGACTATGGCTACACCTTC. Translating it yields CASSFAAGDYGYTF.

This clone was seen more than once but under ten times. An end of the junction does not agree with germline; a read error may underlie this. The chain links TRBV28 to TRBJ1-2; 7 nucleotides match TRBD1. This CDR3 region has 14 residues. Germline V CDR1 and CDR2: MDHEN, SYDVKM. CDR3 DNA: TGTGCCAGCAGTTTACCTTCGGTGGAGGGGGCTGAGGCCTTC. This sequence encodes CASSLPSVEGAEAF.

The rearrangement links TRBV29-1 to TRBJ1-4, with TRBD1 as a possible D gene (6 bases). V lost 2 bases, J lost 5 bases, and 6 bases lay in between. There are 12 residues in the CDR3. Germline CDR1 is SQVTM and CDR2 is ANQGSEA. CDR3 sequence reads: CSVEQGNEKLFF. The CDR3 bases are TGCAGCGTTGAACAGGGGAATGAAAAACTGTTTTTT.

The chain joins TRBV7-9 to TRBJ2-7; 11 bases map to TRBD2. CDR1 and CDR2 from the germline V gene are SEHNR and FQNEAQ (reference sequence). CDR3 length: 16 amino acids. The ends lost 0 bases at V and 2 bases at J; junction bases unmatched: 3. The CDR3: CASSLAETSGTYEQYF. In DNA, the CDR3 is TGTGCCAGCAGCTTAGCCGAGACTAGCGGGACCTACGAGCAGTACTTC.

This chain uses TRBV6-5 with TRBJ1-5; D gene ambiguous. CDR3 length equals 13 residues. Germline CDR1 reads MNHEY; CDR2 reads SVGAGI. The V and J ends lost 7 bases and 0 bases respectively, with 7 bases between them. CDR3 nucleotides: TGTGCCAGCACCGACACTAGCAATCAGCCCCAGCATTTT. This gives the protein CASTDTSNQPQHF.

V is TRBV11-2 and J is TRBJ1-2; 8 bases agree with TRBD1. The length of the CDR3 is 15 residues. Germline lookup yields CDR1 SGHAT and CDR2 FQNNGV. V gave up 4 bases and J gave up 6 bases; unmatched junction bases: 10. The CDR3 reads CASSSAPGQGNGYTF. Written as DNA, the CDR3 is TGTGCCAGCAGCTCCGCCCCAGGACAGGGCAATGGCTACACCTTC.

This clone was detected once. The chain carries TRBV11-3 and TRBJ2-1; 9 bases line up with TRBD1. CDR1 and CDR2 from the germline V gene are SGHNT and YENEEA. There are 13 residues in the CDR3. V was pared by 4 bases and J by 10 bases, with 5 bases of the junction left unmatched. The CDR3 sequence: CASSSSGQGEQFF. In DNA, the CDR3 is TGTGCCAGCAGCTCATCGGGACAGGGAGAGCAGTTCTTC.